This TCR beta chain originates from a study of blood T cell repertoires in COVID-19. Assay: immunoSEQ multiplex PCR; the TCRdb copy retains only in-frame clones and omits some. The data hold around 60,000 clones, with nearly 90% observed a single time. Germline V gene data show CDR1 as SGHDT and CDR2 as YYEEEE. The V and J ends lost 4 bases and 12 bases, in that order; junction bases with no gene match: 4. The CDR3 sequence is 12 residues long. The sequenced material came from peripheral blood. The TCR sequence derives from a man between 50 and 59 years old with active COVID-19. This chain links TRBV5-6 with TRBJ1-3, with TRBD1 identical over 10 bases. The CDR3 region is CASSQGQGGIYF. For the CDR3, the DNA is TGTGCCAGCAGCCAAGGACAGGGGGGCATATATTTT.